This T cell receptor (beta chain) was sequenced during a study of blood T cells in healthy people across ages. The study's findings and limits: Diversity was higher, and naive CD4+ cells more numerous, in long-lived donors than in aged donors. Per million T cells, TCR beta diversity dropped about linearly as age rose.

Trimming pared 5 bases from V and 0 bases from J, leaving 11 bases between. This CDR3 has 16 amino acids. Germline CDR1 and CDR2: MNHNS and SASEGT. This clonotype was picked up many times. What it recognizes is unknown. Combining a sample-barcoded 5' primer with a J-beta primer mix, a second PCR ran for about 7 to 12 cycles. MiXCR was run by TCRdb on the 5' RACE reads, yielding one entry per CDR3 protein. The sample contains some 900,000 distinct CDR3 sequences, more than 25% of which appear only once. The TCR originated in an elderly woman in good health. The sample comprised blood. V gene TRBV6-1 combines with J gene TRBJ2-6; TRBD1 or TRBD2 may be the D gene (5 bases each). CDR3 DNA: TGTGCCAGCAGTCGGGACCTCCGCTCTGGGGCCAACGTCCTGACTTTC. As protein: CASSRDLRSGANVLTF.